What follows is one T cell receptor beta chain and its context. The sample comes from a study of T cell changes during pregnancy in multiple sclerosis. J was trimmed by 8 bases and V by 4 bases; bases with no gene match: 5. Germline-derived CDR1 and CDR2 are SNHLY and FYNNEI. The CDR3 has 15 residues. Produced via immunoSEQ multiplex PCR; TCRdb's table is partial and in-frame only. The sample contains 70,000 to 100,000 clones, about 94% of which appear only once. The chain recombines TRBV2 with TRBJ2-2, with 12 bases identical to TRBD2. The input for sequencing was peripheral blood, taken in the third trimester of pregnancy. The source of this sequence is a female donor with multiple sclerosis, enrolled in a pregnancy study. In DNA form, the CDR3 reads TGTGCCAGCAGTGCAAAGGGACTAGCGGGTGGGGAGCTGTTTTTT. Encoded protein: CASSAKGLAGGELFF.